This is a list of T cell receptor beta chains from one sample in a study of OX40 agonist ivuxolimab in advanced cancers. The data were produced by immunoSEQ multiplex PCR, yet TCRdb's version contains in-frame clones alone and is incomplete. The sample holds around 20,000 clones, approximately 78% seen once. The sample here was CD4+ or CD8+ T cells sorted from blood, taken in a trial of the OX40 agonist ivuxolimab. The source is an adult with an advanced solid tumor such as melanoma, head and neck, liver or kidney cancer. Each CDR3 is given with its conserved first and last residue. Fields, in order: clone size, V gene, J gene, D gene, CDR3 protein, CDR3 DNA. D genes are given only for firm matches. Clone size is given for some rows only: seen once, a few or many times, or a class if the clone is expanded.

clone size: .
V gene: TRBV19
J gene: TRBJ1-2
D gene: .
CDR3 protein: CASSIQGPYGYTF
CDR3 DNA: TGTGCCAGTAGTATTCAGGGGCCGTATGGCTACACCTTC

clone size: .
V gene: TRBV6-1
J gene: TRBJ2-7
D gene: .
CDR3 protein: CASSPFGQYEQYF
CDR3 DNA: TGTGCCAGCAGTCCGTTTGGGCAGTACGAGCAGTACTTC

clone size: .
V gene: TRBV10-3
J gene: TRBJ2-1
D gene: TRBD2
CDR3 protein: CAISESIAAGGPGNEQFF
CDR3 DNA: TGTGCCATCAGTGAGTCGATCGCGGCGGGAGGGCCGGGGAATGAGCAGTTCTTC

clone size: once
V gene: TRBV6-1
J gene: TRBJ2-5
D gene: TRBD1
CDR3 protein: CATVVDRARETQYF
CDR3 DNA: TGTGCCACCGTAGTCGACAGGGCACGGGAGACCCAGTACTTC

clone size: few
V gene: TRBV27
J gene: TRBJ2-7
D gene: .
CDR3 protein: CASSFGTRGEQYF
CDR3 DNA: TGTGCCAGCAGTTTCGGCACCCGCGGCGAGCAGTACTTC

clone size: .
V gene: TRBV19
J gene: TRBJ2-1
D gene: .
CDR3 protein: CASSIGTGGTDEQFF
CDR3 DNA: TGTGCCAGTAGTATAGGGACTGGGGGTACGGATGAGCAGTTCTTC

clone size: .
V gene: TRBV19
J gene: TRBJ2-6
D gene: TRBD1
CDR3 protein: CASRLAGTGFSGANVLTF
CDR3 DNA: TGTGCCAGTAGACTTGCCGGGACAGGGTTCTCTGGGGCCAACGTCCTGACTTTC

clone size: .
V gene: TRBV6-4
J gene: TRBJ2-7
D gene: .
CDR3 protein: CASSYFLASTYEQYF
CDR3 DNA: TGTGCCAGCAGTTATTTCCTAGCGTCTACCTACGAGCAGTACTTC

clone size: .
V gene: TRBV9
J gene: TRBJ2-2
D gene: .
CDR3 protein: CASSVAPGPGELFF
CDR3 DNA: TGTGCCAGCAGCGTAGCTCCCGGGCCCGGGGAGCTGTTTTTT

clone size: .
V gene: TRBV27
J gene: TRBJ2-4
D gene: TRBD1
CDR3 protein: CASKWTGAGNIQYF
CDR3 DNA: TGTGCCAGCAAATGGACAGGGGCCGGAAACATTCAGTACTTC

clone size: medium-sized
V gene: TRBV6-4
J gene: TRBJ2-3
D gene: TRBD2
CDR3 protein: CASSETTSGGTDTQYF
CDR3 DNA: TGTGCCAGCAGTGAAACGACTAGCGGGGGTACAGATACGCAGTATTTT

clone size: .
V gene: TRBV6-5
J gene: TRBJ2-3
D gene: TRBD2
CDR3 protein: CASSPRLAGGDTQYF
CDR3 DNA: TGTGCCAGCAGTCCTCGGCTAGCGGGGGGGGATACGCAGTATTTT

clone size: .
V gene: TRBV18
J gene: TRBJ2-1
D gene: .
CDR3 protein: CASSPRDNNNEQFF
CDR3 DNA: TGTGCCAGCTCACCACGGGACAATAACAATGAGCAGTTCTTC

clone size: .
V gene: TRBV5-4
J gene: TRBJ2-2
D gene: TRBD1
CDR3 protein: CASSPDRVAGELFF
CDR3 DNA: TGTGCCAGCAGCCCGGACAGGGTTGCCGGGGAGCTGTTTTTT

clone size: few
V gene: TRBV9
J gene: TRBJ1-1
D gene: .
CDR3 protein: CASSPGWDTEAFF
CDR3 DNA: TGTGCCAGCAGTCCGGGATGGGACACTGAAGCTTTCTTT

clone size: .
V gene: TRBV7-2
J gene: TRBJ2-3
D gene: TRBD2
CDR3 protein: CASTLLAGAPDTQYF
CDR3 DNA: TGTGCCAGCACCCTGCTAGCGGGGGCCCCAGATACGCAGTATTTT

clone size: .
V gene: TRBV28
J gene: TRBJ2-1
D gene: TRBD2
CDR3 protein: CASSSPRGSGRAGYNEQFF
CDR3 DNA: TGTGCCAGCAGTTCCCCTCGAGGGAGCGGGAGGGCCGGTTACAATGAGCAGTTCTTC

clone size: .
V gene: TRBV5-6
J gene: TRBJ2-3
D gene: .
CDR3 protein: CASSLDIQARTDTQYF
CDR3 DNA: TGTGCCAGCAGCTTGGACATACAGGCGCGCACAGATACGCAGTATTTT

clone size: .
V gene: TRBV6-1
J gene: TRBJ1-6
D gene: TRBD1
CDR3 protein: CAIGTGTGYSPLHF
CDR3 DNA: TGTGCCATCGGGACCGGGACAGGGTATTCACCCCTCCACTTT

clone size: few
V gene: TRBV5-5
J gene: TRBJ1-2
D gene: .
CDR3 protein: CASSLISLGSYGYTF
CDR3 DNA: TGTGCCAGCAGCTTGATATCCTTGGGTAGCTATGGCTACACCTTC

clone size: .
V gene: TRBV7-2
J gene: TRBJ1-5
D gene: .
CDR3 protein: CASSGLIDQPQHF
CDR3 DNA: TGTGCCAGCAGCGGTCTTATTGATCAGCCCCAGCATTTT

clone size: .
V gene: TRBV11-2
J gene: TRBJ1-1
D gene: .
CDR3 protein: CASSLASGGFGEAFF
CDR3 DNA: TGTGCCAGCAGCTTAGCCTCGGGGGGGTTTGGTGAAGCTTTCTTT

clone size: .
V gene: TRBV10-1
J gene: TRBJ2-7
D gene: .
CDR3 protein: CASSERGVSYEQYF
CDR3 DNA: TGCGCCAGCAGTGAGAGGGGGGTCTCCTACGAGCAGTACTTC